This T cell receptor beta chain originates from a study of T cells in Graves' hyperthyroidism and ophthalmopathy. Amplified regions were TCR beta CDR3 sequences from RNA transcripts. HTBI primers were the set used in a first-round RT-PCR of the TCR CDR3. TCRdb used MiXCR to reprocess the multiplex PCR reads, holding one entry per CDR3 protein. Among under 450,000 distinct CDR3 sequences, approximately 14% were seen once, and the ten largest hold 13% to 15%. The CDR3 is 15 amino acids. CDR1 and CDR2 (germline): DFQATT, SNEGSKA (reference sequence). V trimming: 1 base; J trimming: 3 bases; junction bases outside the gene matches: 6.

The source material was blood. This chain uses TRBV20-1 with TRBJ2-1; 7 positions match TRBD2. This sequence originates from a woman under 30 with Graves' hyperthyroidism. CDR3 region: CSARVTSDYYNEQFF. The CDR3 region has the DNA TGCAGTGCTAGAGTTACTAGCGACTACTACAATGAGCAGTTCTTC.